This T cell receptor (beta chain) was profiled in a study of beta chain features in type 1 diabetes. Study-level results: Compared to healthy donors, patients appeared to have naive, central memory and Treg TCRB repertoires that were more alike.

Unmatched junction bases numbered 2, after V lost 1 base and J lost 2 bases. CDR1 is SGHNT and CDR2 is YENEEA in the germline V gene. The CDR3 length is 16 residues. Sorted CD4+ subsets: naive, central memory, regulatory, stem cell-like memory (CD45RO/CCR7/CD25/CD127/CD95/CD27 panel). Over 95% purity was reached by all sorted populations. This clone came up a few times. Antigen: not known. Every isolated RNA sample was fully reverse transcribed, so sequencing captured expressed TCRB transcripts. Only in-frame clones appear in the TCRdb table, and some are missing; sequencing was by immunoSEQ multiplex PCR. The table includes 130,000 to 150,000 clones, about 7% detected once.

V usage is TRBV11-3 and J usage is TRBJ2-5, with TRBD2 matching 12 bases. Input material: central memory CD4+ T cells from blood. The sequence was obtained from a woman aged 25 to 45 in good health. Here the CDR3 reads CASSLAGLAGQETQYF. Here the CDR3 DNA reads TGTGCCAGCAGCTTAGCCGGACTAGCGGGGCAAGAGACCCAGTACTTC.